The rows below give T cell receptor beta chains drawn from one sample of a study of metastatic and nonmetastatic thyroid tumors. TCRdb re-called clones from the PCR reads using MiXCR. The sample contains around 65,000 clones, approximately 14% of which appear only once. Sequenced: blood. Every receptor here comes from a male donor with papillary thyroid cancer or a benign thyroid nodule (not recorded which). Some clones in this sample may be carry-over from other donors' samples. CDR3s include the opening cysteine and the closing phenylalanine or tryptophan. The D gene is left open where the match is weak. Where a row states a size, it is once, few, many or the class of an expanded clone; other rows omit it.

>NA|TRBJ2-5|few|TRBV2
CASCGDTQYF
TGTGCCAGCTGTGGGGATACCCAGTACTTC
>TRBD1|TRBJ2-4|many|TRBV9
CASSVGTGGGENIQYF
TGTGCCAGCAGCGTAGGTACAGGGGGAGGCGAAAACATTCAGTACTTC
>TRBD1|TRBJ2-2|NA|TRBV7-3
CASSPGTGPTLELFF
TGTGCCAGCAGCCCGGGGACAGGGCCCACCTTGGAGCTGTTTTTT
>NA|TRBJ1-4|many|TRBV5-1
CASRGGNEKLFF
TGCGCCAGCAGGGGAGGTAATGAAAAACTGTTTTTT
>NA|TRBJ1-2|NA|TRBV12-5
CASGVDRYYGYTF
TGTGCTAGTGGTGTTGACAGGTACTATGGCTACACCTTC
>NA|TRBJ1-3|many|TRBV11-2
CASSADSLDSGNTIYF
TGTGCCAGCAGCGCCGACAGCCTAGACTCTGGAAACACCATATATTTT
>TRBD1|TRBJ1-1|NA|TRBV3-1
CASSQGTGGTEAFF
TGTGCCAGCAGCCAAGGGACAGGGGGCACTGAAGCTTTCTTT
>TRBD2|TRBJ2-1|NA|TRBV20-1
CSARGAGGPTYNEQFF
TGCAGTGCCCGCGGGGCGGGAGGGCCCACCTACAATGAGCAGTTCTTC
>NA|TRBJ2-2|NA|TRBV11-2
CASSLGIGAKTGELFF
TGTGCCAGCAGCTTAGGTATAGGAGCGAAAACAGGGGAGCTGTTTTTT
>NA|TRBJ1-2|many|TRBV5-6
CASSFLNYGYTF
TGTGCCAGCAGCTTCCTTAACTATGGCTACACCTTC
>NA|TRBJ1-2|many|TRBV28
CASSGLPNYGYTF
TGTGCCAGCAGTGGACTCCCTAACTATGGCTACACCTTC
>TRBD2|TRBJ2-1|NA|TRBV7-6
CASRNQAGASYNEQFF
TGTGCCAGCAGAAATCAAGCGGGAGCCTCCTACAATGAGCAGTTCTTC
>NA|TRBJ1-1|many|TRBV5-8
CASSFDGGNTEAFF
TGTGCCAGCAGCTTCGACGGGGGGAACACTGAAGCTTTCTTT
>TRBD1|TRBJ2-7|many|TRBV28
CASGPGQATYEQYF
TGTGCCAGCGGGCCGGGACAGGCGACCTACGAGCAGTACTTC